These T cell receptor beta chains were read from a single sample in a study of cytomegalovirus exposure and HLA in healthy donors. The repertoire was sequenced with immunoSEQ multiplex PCR; TCRdb's copy has only in-frame clones and lacks some. Of over 80,000 clones in the sample, approximately 81% were seen once. Sequencing was done on a sample of PBMCs. These receptors were collected from a man in his late teens or twenties in good health and CMV-seropositive. CDR3s include the opening cysteine and the closing phenylalanine or tryptophan. A D gene is named only where the DNA matches it firmly.

D	V	J	DNA	CDR3
TRBD1	TRBV28	TRBJ1-5	TGTGCCAGCAATCCCCTGTTCCTACAGGGGTATAGCAATCAGCCCCAGCATTTT	CASNPLFLQGYSNQPQHF
NA	TRBV2	TRBJ1-5	TGTGCCAGCAGTCCGAGACAGGATGGCAATCAGCCCCAGCATTTT	CASSPRQDGNQPQHF
NA	TRBV28	TRBJ1-2	TGTGCCAGCAGTTCCCTAGGATGGGATGGCTACACCTTC	CASSSLGWDGYTF
NA	TRBV7-9	TRBJ2-1	TGTGCCAGCAGCCCGGTGGAGGGTCGGTCCTACAATGAGCAGTTCTTC	CASSPVEGRSYNEQFF
NA	TRBV28	TRBJ2-3	TGTGCCAGCAGTTTAGGGCATTATACGCAGTATTTT	CASSLGHYTQYF
NA	TRBV19	TRBJ2-1	TGTGCCAGTAGTAGAAGGCTAGTTCTCTACAATGAGCAGTTCTTC	CASSRRLVLYNEQFF
NA	TRBV5-1	TRBJ2-7	TGCGCCAGCAGGGGTGGCGGTTTTAACGAGCAGTACTTC	CASRGGGFNEQYF
TRBD2	TRBV19	TRBJ2-1	TGTGCCAGTAGTAGCCTAGCGGGGGGATACAATGAGCAGTTCTTC	CASSSLAGGYNEQFF
NA	TRBV30	TRBJ1-1	TGTGCCTGGAGGGAAGCAGGGTTCGAAGCTTTCTTT	CAWREAGFEAFF
TRBD2	TRBV18	TRBJ2-1	TGTGCCAGCTCACCCCGAGCTAGCGGGTTAGATTCCTACAATGAGCAGTTCTTC	CASSPRASGLDSYNEQFF
NA	TRBV29-1	TRBJ1-1	TGCAGCGTCGGGGGAATGAACACTGAAGCTTTCTTT	CSVGGMNTEAFF
TRBD2	TRBV15	TRBJ2-3	TGTGCCACCAGCAGATGGACTAGCGGGGGCACAGATACGCAGTATTTT	CATSRWTSGGTDTQYF
NA	TRBV10-3	TRBJ1-2	TGTGCCATCAGTGGGGCCACGCTTGCTGGCTACACCTTC	CAISGATLAGYTF